The rows below give T cell receptor beta chains drawn from one sample of a study of T cell responses to AZD1222 COVID-19 vaccine. Profiled with immunoSEQ multiplex PCR; TCRdb holds only in-frame clones, not every one. The table includes more than 95,000 clones, approximately 88% detected once. Here the sequenced sample was peripheral blood, taken on day 0 of AZD1222 vaccination. These receptors were taken from an adult in good health. Each CDR3 is given without its conserved first and last residue. Expanded clones are given a class, and other clones once, few, many or no size at all.

size	V	CDR3
.	TRBV29-1	RGPGSGWGITDTQY
.	TRBV28	ASSPTALNEKLF
.	TRBV2	ASRKEVSNTEAF
many	TRBV5-1	ASRIGGRREDEQY
.	TRBV11-1	ASSQTATEAF
.	TRBV29-1	SVQRGTSGNTIY
.	TRBV10-3	ATGRGHEQY
few	TRBV28	ASSLGQGPGYEQF
.	TRBV15	ATSRESDDSGNTIY
.	TRBV19	ASSIVQRNQPQH
.	TRBV12-3/TRBV12-4	ASWRGKGAF
.	TRBV7-6	ASSLAGELF
.	TRBV7-2	ASSLLGQGNEQF
.	TRBV4-1	ASSQVTRPGKVGYT
.	TRBV7-3	ASSLFRGDTEAF
.	TRBV19	ARGRTDTQY
.	TRBV5-1	ASSSIWGQGASGELF
.	TRBV12-3/TRBV12-4	ASKQGANTEAF
.	TRBV24-1	ATSDGYEQY
.	TRBV4-1	ASSQETGDYGYT
.	TRBV2	ASRAGTIGYEQY
.	TRBV19	ASSQIGGRYSIWMNTEAF
.	TRBV24-1	ATSENRLDGNYGYT
.	TRBV6-6	ASSLPDSSYNSPLH
.	TRBV27	ASVNRGNTGELF
.	TRBV11-2	ASSLSGQGDYEQY
.	TRBV27	ASMIGAGGLYNEQF
.	TRBV7-3	ASSPSGGAGNEQF
few	TRBV29-1	SVADGLLGNQPQH